This T cell receptor beta chain was obtained from a study of OX40 agonist ivuxolimab in advanced cancers. Patients who had autoimmune disease history or got systemic immunosuppression were left out. The CDR3 has 22 residues. Germline assignment: CDR1 MGHRA and CDR2 YSYEKL. Trimming took 1 base from V and 1 from J, leaving 31 bases between them. Measured with immunoSEQ multiplex PCR; TCRdb has only the in-frame clones, and not every one. The sample shows tens of thousands of clones, more than 65% of them seen only once. The sequence was collected from an adult with an advanced solid tumor such as melanoma, head and neck, liver or kidney cancer. The V and J genes are TRBV4-1 and TRBJ1-1; D might be TRBD1 (5 bases). The sequencing used CD4+ or CD8+ T cells sorted from blood, collected in a trial of the OX40 agonist ivuxolimab. CDR3 protein: CASSQGRLFQKKRGGWNTEAFF. CDR3 bases: TGCGCCAGCAGCCAAGGTCGACTATTCCAAAAAAAGCGGGGGGGTTGGAACACTGAAGCTTTCTTT.